This is a list of T cell receptor beta chains from one sample in a study of regulatory T cells in long-lasting Graves disease. TCRdb itself ran the multiplex PCR reads through MiXCR, one entry per CDR3 protein. The repertoire holds hundreds of thousands of distinct CDR3 sequences, roughly 22% seen once, with 10% to 15% in the top ten. The sample was peripheral blood mononuclear cells (PBMCs), taken when the disease was refractory, from a patient treated with antithyroid drugs. The receptors were sampled from a female donor with Graves disease. Each CDR3 is given with its conserved first and last residue. D genes are given only for firm matches. Part of the rows lack a size; the others show once, few, many or a class for expanded clones.

D gene,V gene,J gene,clone size,CDR3 protein,CDR3 DNA
-,TRBV7-9,TRBJ1-5,-,CASSPPGISNQPQHF,TGTGCCAGCAGCCCGCCCGGGATCAGCAATCAGCCCCAGCATTTT
-,TRBV24-1,TRBJ1-2,many,CATPRSYCYGYTF,TGTGCCACCCCCCGGAGTTACTGTTATGGCTACACCTTC
-,TRBV7-9,TRBJ2-7,-,CASSLTGNEQYF,TGTGCCAGCAGCTTAACCGGGAACGAGCAGTACTTC
-,TRBV19,TRBJ1-1,few,CASIGQLNTEAFF,TGTGCCAGTATAGGGCAATTGAACACTGAAGCTTTCTTT
-,TRBV12-3/TRBV12-4,TRBJ1-1,few,CASSYPSGIGTEAFF,TGTGCCAGCAGTTACCCTTCGGGGATAGGCACTGAAGCTTTCTTT
-,TRBV5-1,TRBJ1-1,many,CASSLGAAGNTEAFF,TGCGCCAGCAGCTTGGGAGCGGCAGGGAACACTGAAGCTTTCTTT
-,TRBV3-1,TRBJ1-3,-,CASSQVRNTIYF,TGTGCCAGCAGCCAAGTGCGAAACACCATATATTTT
-,TRBV9,TRBJ1-5,-,CASTRGVGDQPQHF,TGTGCCAGCACACGGGGAGTCGGGGATCAGCCCCAGCATTTT
TRBD1,TRBV6-1,TRBJ2-7,many,CASSANPGQGVYEQYF,TGTGCCAGCAGCGCGAACCCGGGACAGGGTGTGTACGAGCAGTACTTC
-,TRBV7-2,TRBJ2-6,-,CASSLSGPSSGANVLTF,TGTGCCAGCAGCTTAAGCGGGCCAAGCTCTGGGGCCAACGTCCTGACTTTC
-,TRBV6-2/TRBV6-3,TRBJ1-6,few,CASSYSTAYDWNSPLHF,TGTGCCAGCAGTTACTCGACAGCCTACGACTGGAATTCACCCCTCCACTTT
TRBD1,TRBV13,TRBJ2-7,many,CASSPPPGTVTYEQYF,TGTGCCAGCAGCCCACCCCCCGGGACAGTTACCTACGAGCAGTACTTC
TRBD1,TRBV9,TRBJ1-4,-,CASSVGGTGDEKLFF,TGTGCCAGCAGCGTAGGAGGGACAGGGGATGAAAAACTGTTTTTT
TRBD2,TRBV28,TRBJ2-1,-,CASSLGGSLSYEQFF,TGTGCCAGCAGTTTAGGCGGGAGCCTTTCGTATGAGCAGTTCTTC
-,TRBV12-3/TRBV12-4,TRBJ1-5,many,CASKRLVPEGPQHF,TGTGCCAGCAAGAGACTCGTTCCTGAAGGGCCCCAGCATTTT
-,TRBV20-1,TRBJ1-1,-,CSAAVVPRSENTEAFF,TGCAGTGCCGCCGTTGTACCCCGGTCGGAGAACACTGAAGCTTTCTTT
-,TRBV10-3,TRBJ1-5,few,CAAGDVYSNQPQHF,TGTGCCGCGGGCGATGTCTATAGCAATCAGCCCCAGCATTTT
-,TRBV6-1,TRBJ2-7,-,CASRRPLAAESSEQYF,TGTGCCAGCAGACGGCCTTTGGCCGCAGAATCCTCCGAGCAGTACTTC
TRBD2,TRBV7-8,TRBJ2-2,many,CASSLPSGVPNTGELFF,TGTGCCAGCAGCTTACCTAGCGGGGTACCCAACACCGGGGAGCTGTTTTTT
-,TRBV6-2/TRBV6-3,TRBJ2-7,-,CASSYSTDWGALYDEQYF,TGTGCCAGCAGTTACTCGACCGATTGGGGGGCCCTCTACGACGAGCAGTACTTC
-,TRBV10-3,TRBJ2-2,-,CAISDSAANTGELFF,TGTGCCATCAGTGATAGCGCCGCGAACACCGGGGAGCTGTTTTTT
-,TRBV7-2,TRBJ2-5,many,CASSERASGRTQYF,TGTGCCAGCAGCGAGCGGGCCTCGGGCAGGACCCAGTACTTC
-,TRBV28,TRBJ2-5,many,CASSFENRATQYF,TGTGCCAGCAGTTTCGAGAACAGGGCGACCCAGTACTTC
TRBD2,TRBV7-2,TRBJ2-4,-,CASSQEVWTSGSTLLQYF,TGCGCCAGCAGCCAAGAGGTTTGGACTAGCGGGAGCACCCTCTTACAGTACTTC
TRBD1,TRBV7-2,TRBJ1-4,many,CASSSPGQPPGEKLFF,TGTGCCAGCAGCTCACCGGGACAGCCACCTGGTGAAAAACTGTTTTTT
TRBD1,TRBV6-9,TRBJ2-7,few,CASSYLPGTGGEQYF,TGTGCCAGCAGTTACTTACCCGGGACAGGGGGCGAGCAGTACTTC
-,TRBV27,TRBJ1-6,few,CASRGPLSPLHF,TGTGCCAGCAGAGGACCCCTATCACCCCTCCACTTT
-,TRBV28,TRBJ1-2,many,CASSLVGEAGYGYTF,TGTGCCAGCAGTTTAGTGGGGGAAGCGGGCTATGGCTACACCTTC
-,TRBV12-3/TRBV12-4,TRBJ2-7,many,CASSFEGEQYF,TGTGCCAGCAGTTTTGAAGGCGAGCAGTACTTC
TRBD1,TRBV29-1,TRBJ1-2,many,CSVGQGKEGYTF,TGCAGCGTTGGACAGGGAAAAGAGGGCTACACCTTC
TRBD1,TRBV27,TRBJ2-1,-,CASSTDRSRDNEQFF,TGTGCCAGCAGTACGGACAGGTCAAGGGACAATGAGCAGTTCTTC
-,TRBV20-1,TRBJ2-5,many,CSARQETQYF,TGCAGTGCTAGACAGGAGACCCAGTACTTC
-,TRBV10-3,TRBJ1-1,-,CASGRRGNTEAFF,TGTGCCTCAGGGCGTCGAGGGAACACTGAAGCTTTCTTT
-,TRBV6-9,TRBJ2-6,-,CASSYLPGANVLTF,TGTGCCAGCAGTTACCTACCTGGGGCCAACGTCCTGACTTTC
-,TRBV7-9,TRBJ2-7,-,CASTAGQGDEQYF,TGTGCCAGCACCGCAGGTCAAGGGGACGAGCAGTACTTC
TRBD2,TRBV28,TRBJ2-4,many,CASSSGGLAGMNIQYF,TGTGCCAGCAGTTCGGGAGGGCTAGCGGGAATGAACATTCAGTACTTC
-,TRBV28,TRBJ1-1,many,CASSLFGDTSNTEAFF,TGTGCCAGCAGTTTATTCGGCGATACTTCTAACACTGAAGCTTTCTTT
-,TRBV3-1,TRBJ1-5,-,CASSQRPAEIGQPQHF,TGTGCCAGCAGCCAACGTCCGGCCGAAATAGGGCAGCCCCAGCATTTT
TRBD2,TRBV5-1,TRBJ2-7,-,CASSLGGGISYEQYF,TGCGCCAGCAGCTTGGGGGGGGGAATCTCCTACGAGCAGTACTTC
TRBD2,TRBV5-4,TRBJ2-5,-,CASSLPTSGGVETQYF,TGTGCCAGCAGCTTGCCGACTAGCGGGGGGGTAGAGACCCAGTACTTC
TRBD2,TRBV12-3/TRBV12-4,TRBJ2-1,few,CASSLTSGGLAFF,TGTGCCAGCAGTTTAACTAGCGGGGGTCTTGCGTTCTTC
-,TRBV5-1,TRBJ1-2,few,CASSSEGLSYTF,TGCGCCAGCAGTTCGGAAGGCTTGAGCTACACCTTC
TRBD1,TRBV6-5,TRBJ1-5,many,CASSYSTGQGSDNQPQHF,TGTGCCAGCAGTTACTCGACGGGACAGGGATCGGACAATCAGCCCCAGCATTTT
TRBD1,TRBV6-1,TRBJ1-2,few,CASSPRGPGYGYTF,TGTGCCAGCAGTCCCAGGGGGCCAGGCTATGGCTACACCTTC
-,TRBV18,TRBJ1-4,-,CASSRTQATNEKLFF,TGTGCCAGCTCACGGACACAAGCAACTAATGAAAAACTGTTTTTT
TRBD2,TRBV12-3/TRBV12-4,TRBJ2-2,-,CASTLGSGGQGGELFF,TGTGCCAGCACTTTGGGTAGCGGGGGGCAGGGCGGGGAGCTGTTTTTT
-,TRBV12-3/TRBV12-4,TRBJ1-1,many,CASLSWGLEAFF,TGTGCCAGCCTCTCCTGGGGCCTTGAAGCTTTCTTT
-,TRBV30,TRBJ2-7,-,CAWRVWGGEQYF,TGTGCCTGGAGAGTCTGGGGTGGCGAGCAGTACTTC
-,TRBV12-3/TRBV12-4,TRBJ2-2,many,CASRARAANTGELFF,TGTGCCAGCAGAGCCCGAGCGGCTAACACCGGGGAGCTGTTTTTT